The 10 T cell receptor beta chains below come from one sample, sequenced in a study of blood T cells in healthy people across ages. Together with a sample-barcoded 5' primer, a J-beta primer mix was included in a second PCR lasting roughly 6 to 12 cycles. A single record per CDR3 protein comes from TCRdb applying MiXCR to the 5' RACE reads. This table has some 560,000 distinct CDR3 sequences, around 27% appearing once. The data were also submitted as part of a second study, on T cells of mothers and their children.

Sample: blood. These receptors were taken from a boy aged 2 to 10 in good health.

This clonotype was picked up a small number of times. This chain connects TRBV5-5 to TRBJ1-5; the match to TRBD1 covers 9 bases. There are 17 residues in the CDR3. After removal of 4 bases from V and 9 bases from J, the junction contained 17 bases not matched to a gene. The V gene's germline CDR1 is SGHKS and CDR2 YYEKEE (reference sequence). CDR3 nucleotide sequence: TGTGCCAGCAGCATACGCCGAGGACAGGGGTCAATACTGCCCCAGCATTTT. It yields the protein CASSIRRGQGSILPQHF.

J is TRBJ1-5 and V is TRBV15; 9 bases match TRBD1. The junction had 8 bases not matched to a gene; V was cut back by 0 bases and J by 11 bases. The CDR3 consists of 15 residues. The germline CDR1 and CDR2 sequences are LNHNV and YYDKDF (reference sequence). The CDR3 reads CATSRDPVGTGTQHF. The DNA for the CDR3 is TGTGCCACCAGCAGAGATCCTGTCGGGACAGGGACCCAGCATTTT.

This clonotype came up a few times. The V call is TRBV10-3, the J call TRBJ2-5, with 7 bases fitting TRBD1. The end of the DNA is better explained by TRBJ2-1, so the J call may be wrong. The germline CDR1 and CDR2 sequences are ENHRY and SYGVKD. CDR3 length equals 15 residues. CDR3 region: CAISERQGVGNEQFF. In DNA form, the CDR3 reads TGTGCCATCAGTGAGAGACAGGGAGTGGGCAATGAGCAGTTCTTC.

The chain joins TRBV19 to TRBJ2-4; D is perhaps TRBD1 (6 bases). Trimming shortened V by 3 bases and J by 7 bases, and 13 bases separated the two germline ends. The CDR3 is 14 residues long. Germline loops: CDR1 LNHDA, CDR2 SQIVND (reference sequence). The CDR3 sequence: CASSMGRGLNIQYF. The CDR3 DNA reads as TGTGCCAGTAGTATGGGCAGGGGTTTGAACATTCAGTACTTC.

The J gene is TRBJ2-7, the V gene TRBV30; no definite D call. The CDR3 has 15 residues. V lost 5 bases and J lost 3, with 20 bases in between. Germline V gene sequence: CDR1 GTSNPN, CDR2 SVGIG (reference sequence). CDR3 DNA: TGTGCCTGGGGACCCGACGCGTATGGGATCTACGAGCAGTACTTC. This translates into CAWGPDAYGIYEQYF.

This clonotype was seen more than once but under ten times. J is TRBJ2-7 and V is TRBV13; 8 nucleotides line up with TRBD1. Germline values: CDR1 PRHDT, CDR2 FYEKMQ (reference sequence). V shed 1 base, J shed 5 bases, and the junction held 10 bases outside the gene matches. This CDR3 has 16 residues. CDR3 in DNA: TGTGCCAGCAGCTTAGATCAGGGGGCGAAAAGAAACGAGCAGTACTTC. This translates into CASSLDQGAKRNEQYF.

This clonotype was counted ten times or more. The genes are TRBV29-1 and TRBJ2-3, with 10 positions matching TRBD2. The CDR3 is made up of 14 amino acids. Germline V gene sequence: CDR1 SQVTM, CDR2 ANQGSEA. The ends lost 2 bases at V and 4 bases at J; junction bases unmatched: 3. This CDR3 reads CSVEPSGRADTQYF. The CDR3 coding sequence is TGCAGCGTTGAACCTAGCGGGAGAGCAGATACGCAGTATTTT.

The chain joins TRBV7-2 to TRBJ2-7; possible D gene TRBD2, 6 bases. The J call may be faulty, since TRBJ2-5 better matches the DNA end. From germline, CDR1 is SGHTA and CDR2 FQGNSA. There are 14 residues in the CDR3. The CDR3 spells CASSFRFAGETQYF. The DNA of the CDR3 is TGTGCCAGCAGCTTTCGATTCGCGGGGGAGACCCAGTACTTC.

V and J are TRBV20-1 and TRBJ2-3; D not certain. Per the germline V gene, CDR1 is DFQATT and CDR2 is SNEGSKA (reference sequence). This CDR3 is built from 13 residues. V dropped 4 bases and J dropped 1 base, with 9 bases sitting between them. The CDR3 coding sequence is TGCAGTGCTACGAGAAGGGGCACAGATACGCAGTATTTT. Protein: CSATRRGTDTQYF.

This clonotype occurred a few times. The junction does not match germline at one end; this may be a read error. The genes are TRBV30 and TRBJ1-1; TRBD1 matches 9 bases. CDR3 length: 13 residues. The germline gives CDR1 GTSNPN, CDR2 SVGIG (reference sequence). The CDR3 coding sequence is TGTGTCTGGAGTACAGGGGGCCCAACTGAAGCTTTCTTT. This gives the protein CVWSTGGPTEAFF.